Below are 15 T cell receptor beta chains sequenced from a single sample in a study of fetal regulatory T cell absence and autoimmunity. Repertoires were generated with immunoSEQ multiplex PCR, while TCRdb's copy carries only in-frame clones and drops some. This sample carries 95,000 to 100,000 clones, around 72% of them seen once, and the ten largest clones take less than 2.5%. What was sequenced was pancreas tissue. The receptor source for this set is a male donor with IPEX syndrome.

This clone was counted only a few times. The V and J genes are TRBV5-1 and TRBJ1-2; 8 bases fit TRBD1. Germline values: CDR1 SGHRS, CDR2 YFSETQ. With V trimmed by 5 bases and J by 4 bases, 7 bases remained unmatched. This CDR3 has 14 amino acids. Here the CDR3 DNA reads TGCGCCAGCAGTGCAGGGGGCGTCCTCTATGGCTACACCTTC. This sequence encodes CASSAGGVLYGYTF.

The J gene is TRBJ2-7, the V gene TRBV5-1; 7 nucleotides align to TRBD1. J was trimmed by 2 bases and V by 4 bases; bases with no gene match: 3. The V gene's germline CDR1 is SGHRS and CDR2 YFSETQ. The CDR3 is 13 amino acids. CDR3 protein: CASSVTGAYEQYF. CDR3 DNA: TGCGCCAGCAGCGTAACAGGGGCCTACGAGCAGTACTTC.

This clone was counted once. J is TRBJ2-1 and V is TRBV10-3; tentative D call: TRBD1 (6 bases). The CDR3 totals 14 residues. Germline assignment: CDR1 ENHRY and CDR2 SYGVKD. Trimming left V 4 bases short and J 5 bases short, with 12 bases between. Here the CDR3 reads CAISVRDTHNEQFF. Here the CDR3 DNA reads TGTGCCATCAGTGTCCGGGACACCCACAATGAGCAGTTCTTC.

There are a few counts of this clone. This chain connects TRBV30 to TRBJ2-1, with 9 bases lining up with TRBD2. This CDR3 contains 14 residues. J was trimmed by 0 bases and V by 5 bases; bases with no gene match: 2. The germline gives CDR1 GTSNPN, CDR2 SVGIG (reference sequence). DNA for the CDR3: TGTGCCTGGGCTAGCGGGGCCTCCTACAATGAGCAGTTCTTC. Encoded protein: CAWASGASYNEQFF.

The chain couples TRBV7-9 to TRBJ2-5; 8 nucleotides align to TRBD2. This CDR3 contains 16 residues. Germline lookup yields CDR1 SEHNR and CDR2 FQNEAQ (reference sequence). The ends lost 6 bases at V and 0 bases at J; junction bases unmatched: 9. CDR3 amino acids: CASSSGLALYQETQYF. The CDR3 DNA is TGTGCCAGCAGTTCTGGACTAGCACTGTACCAAGAGACCCAGTACTTC. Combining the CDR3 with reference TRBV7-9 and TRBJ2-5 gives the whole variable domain DTGVSQNPRHKITKRGQNVTFRCDPISEHNRLYWYRQTLGQGPEFLTYFQNEAQLEKSRLLSDRFSAERPKGSFSTLEIQRTEQGDSAMYLCASSSGLALYQETQYFGPGTRLLVL.

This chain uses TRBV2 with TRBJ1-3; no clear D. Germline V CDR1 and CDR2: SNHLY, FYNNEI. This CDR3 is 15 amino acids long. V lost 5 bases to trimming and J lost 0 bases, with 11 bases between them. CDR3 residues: CASSLDSISGNTIYF. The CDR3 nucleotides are TGTGCCAGCAGTTTGGACTCCATCTCTGGAAACACCATATATTTT.

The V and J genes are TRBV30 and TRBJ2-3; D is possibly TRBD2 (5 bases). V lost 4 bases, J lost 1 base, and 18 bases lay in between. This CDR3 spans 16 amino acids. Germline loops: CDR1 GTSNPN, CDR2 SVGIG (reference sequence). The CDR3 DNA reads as TGTGCCTGGAAGGCGGACCGACCCGGGGGCACAGATACGCAGTATTTT. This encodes CAWKADRPGGTDTQYF.

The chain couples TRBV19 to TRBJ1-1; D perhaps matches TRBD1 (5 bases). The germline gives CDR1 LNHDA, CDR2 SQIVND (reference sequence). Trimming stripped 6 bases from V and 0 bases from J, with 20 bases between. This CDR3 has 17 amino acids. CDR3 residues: CASSTGEPGWMNTEAFF. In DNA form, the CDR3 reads TGTGCCAGTAGCACCGGGGAGCCAGGGTGGATGAACACTGAAGCTTTCTTT.

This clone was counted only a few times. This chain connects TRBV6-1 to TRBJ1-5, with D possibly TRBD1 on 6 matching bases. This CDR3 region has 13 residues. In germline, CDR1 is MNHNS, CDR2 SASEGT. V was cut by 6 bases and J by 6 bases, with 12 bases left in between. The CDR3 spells CASSVRGRQPQHF. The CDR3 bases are TGTGCCAGCAGCGTCAGGGGTCGTCAGCCCCAGCATTTT.

CDR3 region: CASSSRVAGGVTGELFF. CDR3 nucleotide sequence: TGTGCCAGCAGCTCCAGAGTCGCGGGGGGAGTCACCGGGGAGCTGTTTTTT. The V call is TRBV7-6, the J call TRBJ2-2; 8 nucleotides agree with TRBD2. Germline V lookup: CDR1 SGHVS, CDR2 FNYEAQ. The V segment lost 4 bases and the J segment 4 bases; nucleotides outside the gene matches: 11. CDR3 length: 17 amino acids.

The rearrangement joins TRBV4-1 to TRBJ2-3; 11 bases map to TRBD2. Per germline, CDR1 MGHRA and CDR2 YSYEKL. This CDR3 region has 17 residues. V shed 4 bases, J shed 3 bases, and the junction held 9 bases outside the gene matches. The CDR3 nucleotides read TGCGCCAGCAGCCTTACCCTTAGCGGGGGGGCTACAGATACGCAGTATTTT. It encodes CASSLTLSGGATDTQYF.

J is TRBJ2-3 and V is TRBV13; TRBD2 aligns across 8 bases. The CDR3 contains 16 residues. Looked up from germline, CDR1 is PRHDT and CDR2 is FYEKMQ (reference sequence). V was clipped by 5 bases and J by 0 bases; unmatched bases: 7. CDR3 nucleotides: TGTGCCAGCAGCCTCCCTAGCGGGCGAAGCACAGATACGCAGTATTTT. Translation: CASSLPSGRSTDTQYF.

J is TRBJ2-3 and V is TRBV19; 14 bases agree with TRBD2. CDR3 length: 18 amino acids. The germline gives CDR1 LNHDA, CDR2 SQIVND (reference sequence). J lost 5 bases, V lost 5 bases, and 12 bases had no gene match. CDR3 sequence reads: CASSPPPGLAGDGDTQYF. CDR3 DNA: TGTGCCAGTAGTCCCCCACCGGGACTAGCGGGGGACGGAGATACGCAGTATTTT. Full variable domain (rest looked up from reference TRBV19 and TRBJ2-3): DGGITQSPKYLFRKEGQNVTLSCEQNLNHDAMYWYRQDPGQGLRLIYYSQIVNDFQKGDIAEGYSVSREKKESFPLTVTSAQKNPTAFYLCASSPPPGLAGDGDTQYFGPGTRLTVL.

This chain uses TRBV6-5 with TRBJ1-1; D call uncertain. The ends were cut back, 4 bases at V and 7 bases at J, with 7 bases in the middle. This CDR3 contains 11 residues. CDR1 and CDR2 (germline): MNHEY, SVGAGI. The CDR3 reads CASSLGSEAFF. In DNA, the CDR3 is TGTGCCAGCAGTTTGGGAAGTGAAGCTTTCTTT.

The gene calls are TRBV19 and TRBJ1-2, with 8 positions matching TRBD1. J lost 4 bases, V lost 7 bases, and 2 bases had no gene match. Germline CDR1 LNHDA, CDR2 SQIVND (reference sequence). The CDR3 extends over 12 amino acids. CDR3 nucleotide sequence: TGTGCCAGTACCGGGACAGGCTATGGCTACACCTTC. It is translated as CASTGTGYGYTF.